The 5 T cell receptor beta chains below come from one sample, sequenced in a study of blood T cell repertoires in COVID-19. Some clones are missing from TCRdb's copy, which holds only in-frame ones; the method was immunoSEQ multiplex PCR. Among about 240,000 clones, 83% were seen once, and the ten largest hold around 5.9%. Sequenced input: peripheral blood. These receptors came from a human donor in a cohort sampled during active COVID-19.

The rearrangement links TRBV19 to TRBJ2-2; TRBD1 might be the D (5 bases). The CDR3 contains 15 residues. The germline V gene has CDR1 LNHDA and CDR2 SQIVND (reference sequence). Trimming shortened V by 6 bases and J by 5 bases, and 16 bases separated the two germline ends. CDR3 nucleotides: TGTGCCAGTAGCAGGGAAGTTGACTTGACCGGGGAGCTGTTTTTT. It encodes CASSREVDLTGELFF.

The chain uses TRBV10-3 and TRBJ2-7; D may be TRBD1 (5 bases). This CDR3 has 14 amino acids. Trimming pared 7 bases from V and 0 bases from J, leaving 13 bases between. Germline CDR1 ENHRY, CDR2 SYGVKD. CDR3 residues: CAITTGGSSYEQYF. The CDR3 DNA sequence: TGTGCCATCACTACAGGTGGTTCCTCCTACGAGCAGTACTTC.

V gene TRBV6-1 combines with J gene TRBJ2-5, with TRBD1 matching over 12 bases. This CDR3 comprises 17 residues. V was clipped by 1 base and J by 1 base; unmatched bases: 4. Germline-derived CDR1 and CDR2 are MNHNS and SASEGT. The CDR3 DNA is TGTGCCAGCAGTGAAGGGGGGACAGGGGGCATCCAAGAGACCCAGTACTTC. It codes for CASSEGGTGGIQETQYF.

V usage is TRBV30 and J usage is TRBJ1-5; D perhaps matches TRBD1 (6 bases). The CDR3 has 14 amino acids. V lost 7 bases and J lost 2, with 15 bases in between. CDR1 is GTSNPN, CDR2 SVGIG, per germline (reference sequence). For the CDR3, the DNA is TGTGCCTTAAAAACAGGGATTGGCAATCAGCCCCAGCATTTT. Translated, it gives CALKTGIGNQPQHF.

This rearrangement joins TRBV7-3 to TRBJ1-1; 7 nucleotides match TRBD1. The CDR3 runs to 14 residues. Germline loops: CDR1 SGHTA, CDR2 FQGTGA. J gave up 4 bases and V 6 bases, and 8 bases lay outside the gene matches. This CDR3 reads CASSPTGASTEAFF. In DNA form, the CDR3 reads TGTGCCAGCAGTCCAACAGGGGCGTCCACTGAAGCTTTCTTT.